What follows are 25 T cell receptor beta chains derived from one specimen sequenced in a study of shared clonotypes between healthy human individuals (dated by TCRdb to 2020 to 2021). Libraries were constructed by the immunoSEQ multiplex PCR assay. The table was pulled from immuneACCESS by TCRdb, which kept in-frame rearrangements only. Such tables lose some clones; where checked, under half of the loss comes from unresolved V genes, and the rest has no known cause. This sample gives millions of clones in total; 85% to 95% of them show up just once. Over 0.12% of the sample lies in the top ten. The specimen sequenced was naive CD4+ T cells sorted from blood. Per the publication, the cell subset or site label means: CD45RA+ positively selected. The receptors derive from a man aged 18 to 35 in good health.

Regarding this clone: Additional DNA sequences in this sample encode the identical CDR3. The chain has TRBV5-1 and TRBJ2-6; D gene uncertain. This CDR3 has 15 amino acids. CDR1 is SGHRS, CDR2 YFSETQ, per germline. Trimming cost V 0 bases and J 1 base, with 5 bases left between them. CDR3 DNA: TGCGCCAGCAGCTTGGAAGGTTCTGGGGCCAACGTCCTGACTTTC. Its translation: CASSLEGSGANVLTF.

This clone was counted a single time. This chain joins TRBV7-2 and TRBJ2-3, with D perhaps matching TRBD2 (5 bases). Trimming shortened V by 5 bases and J by 5 bases, and 17 bases separated the two germline ends. Germline V gene data show CDR1 as SGHTA and CDR2 as FQGNSA. This CDR3 is built from 15 residues. In DNA form, the CDR3 reads TGTGCCAGCAGCCTGGGTCCGGGGTCAGGAGATACGCAGTATTTT. Its translation is CASSLGPGSGDTQYF. The full variable domain, in which reference TRBV7-2 and TRBJ2-3 provide the parts outside the CDR3, is GAGVSQSPSNKVTEKGKDVELRCDPISGHTALYWYRQSLGQGLEFLIYFQGNSAPDKSGLPSDRFSAERTGGSVSTLTIQRTQQEDSAVYLCASSLGPGSGDTQYFGPGTRLTVL.

This clone was seen only a few times. The chain couples TRBV9 to TRBJ1-6, with unresolved D. The CDR3 consists of 14 residues. CDR1 is SGDLS and CDR2 is YYNGEE in the germline V gene. V dropped 0 bases and J dropped 7 bases, with 8 bases sitting between them. In DNA, the CDR3 is TGTGCCAGCAGCGTAGAGCCCTTAAATTCACCCCTCCACTTT. Protein product: CASSVEPLNSPLHF.

The chain links TRBV5-4 to TRBJ2-3; the match to TRBD2 covers 8 bases. The junction had 4 bases not matched to a gene; V was cut back by 4 bases and J by 0 bases. CDR1 is SGHNT and CDR2 is YYREEE in the germline V gene (reference sequence). The CDR3 spans 15 residues. CDR3 bases: TGTGCCAGCAGCATAACTAGCGGCAGCACAGATACGCAGTATTTT. This sequence encodes CASSITSGSTDTQYF.

The rearrangement uses TRBV7-8 and TRBJ1-2; the match to TRBD1 covers 8 bases. The germline gives CDR1 SGHVS, CDR2 FQNEAQ. V gave up 5 bases and J gave up 7 bases; unmatched junction bases: 9. CDR3 length: 14 amino acids. The DNA of the CDR3 is TGTGCCAGCAGCAACACGAACACAGGGGGTGGCTACACCTTC. It translates to CASSNTNTGGGYTF.

This clone was picked up one time. The J gene is TRBJ1-2, the V gene TRBV4-1; D gene unclear. Trimming pared 0 bases from V and 4 bases from J, leaving 15 bases between. Germline V gene sequence: CDR1 MGHRA, CDR2 YSYEKL. The CDR3 is made up of 16 amino acids. CDR3 residues: CASSQESALPVYGYTF. CDR3 DNA: TGCGCCAGCAGCCAAGAGTCAGCGCTACCCGTCTATGGCTACACCTTC.

The V and J genes are TRBV10-3 and TRBJ1-1; no clear D. In germline, CDR1 is ENHRY, CDR2 SYGVKD. V shed 9 bases and J shed 0 bases, with 5 bases lying between them. This CDR3 is 11 amino acids long. The CDR3 nucleotides are TGTGCCATAGGTATGAACACTGAAGCTTTCTTT. Amino acid sequence: CAIGMNTEAFF.

This sequence joins TRBV5-1 and TRBJ2-1; D may be TRBD1 (6 bases). V was cut by 4 bases and J by 7 bases, with 21 bases left in between. Germline V lookup: CDR1 SGHRS, CDR2 YFSETQ. This CDR3 contains 16 residues. CDR3 DNA sequence: TGCGCCAGCAGCCATTCAAGGGACACCCTAGGTAATGAGCAGTTCTTC. Translated, it gives CASSHSRDTLGNEQFF.

This chain connects TRBV5-1 to TRBJ2-7; maybe TRBD2 (6 bases). The CDR3 runs to 15 residues. Per the germline V gene, CDR1 is SGHRS and CDR2 is YFSETQ. The germline V and J ends were trimmed by 6 bases and 6 bases, with 22 bases remaining between them. CDR3 DNA: TGCGCCAGCACCTGGACCCCGGAGGTCGGGGGCGAGCAGTACTTC. Its translation: CASTWTPEVGGEQYF.

For the CDR3, the DNA is TGTGCCAGCAGCCGGAAATTCATTGGGACAGAAGCCAAAAACATTCAGTACTTC. Its translation: CASSRKFIGTEAKNIQYF. The chain carries TRBV7-9 and TRBJ2-4; 7 nucleotides align to TRBD1. The germline V gene has CDR1 SEHNR and CDR2 FQNEAQ (reference sequence). The CDR3 is 18 residues long. Trimming at V came to 5 bases and at J to 0 bases, leaving 13 bases not matched to a gene.

The gene calls are TRBV6-4 and TRBJ2-3; D not certain. CDR3 length: 13 amino acids. The V and J ends lost 3 bases and 5 bases respectively, with 9 bases between them. The germline CDR1 and CDR2 sequences are MRHNA and SNTAGT. In nucleotides, the CDR3 is TGTGCCAGCAGTGAAGGTAGAGGAGATACGCAGTATTTT. This codes for CASSEGRGDTQYF.

The gene calls are TRBV2 and TRBJ1-5; weak D call: TRBD1 (5 bases). CDR3 length equals 13 residues. The germline gives CDR1 SNHLY, CDR2 FYNNEI. V was pared by 5 bases and J by 9 bases, with 14 bases between. CDR3 loop: CASSSRDGWPQHF. The CDR3 bases are TGTGCCAGCAGTTCCCGGGACGGCTGGCCCCAGCATTTT.

The J gene is TRBJ2-7, the V gene TRBV7-9; D possibly corresponds to TRBD2 (5 bases). The CDR3 covers 14 residues. CDR1 is SEHNR, CDR2 FQNEAQ, per germline (reference sequence). V dropped 5 bases and J dropped 2 bases, with 13 bases sitting between them. The CDR3 sequence: CASSVPGRAYEQYF. In DNA form, the CDR3 reads TGTGCCAGCAGCGTGCCGGGAAGGGCCTACGAGCAGTACTTC.

The rearrangement joins TRBV6-5 to TRBJ2-7, with 9 bases that match TRBD2. Germline lookup yields CDR1 MNHEY and CDR2 SVGAGI. The CDR3 has 15 amino acids. Germline trimming cut 5 bases from V and 0 bases from J; bases unmatched to any gene: 5. CDR3 loop: CASSTAGGSSYEQYF. The CDR3 nucleotides are TGTGCCAGCAGTACAGCGGGGGGCAGCTCCTACGAGCAGTACTTC.

The chain couples TRBV6-6 to TRBJ2-1; 9 nucleotides align to TRBD2. The trim removed 6 bases at V and 7 bases at J, leaving 10 bases unmatched. The CDR3 is 15 residues long. Per germline, CDR1 MNHNY and CDR2 SVGAGI (reference sequence). The CDR3 spells CASRREGRLLNEQFF. The DNA for the CDR3 is TGTGCCAGCAGGCGGGAGGGCCGGTTGTTAAATGAGCAGTTCTTC.

The chain employs TRBV7-6 and TRBJ2-5, with 11 positions matching TRBD2. The CDR3 loop spans 16 amino acids. Germline lookup yields CDR1 SGHVS and CDR2 FNYEAQ. V was pared by 4 bases and J by 5 bases, with 9 bases of the junction left unmatched. CDR3 amino acids: CASSSRLAGLRETQYF. In DNA, the CDR3 is TGTGCCAGCAGCTCGCGACTAGCGGGGCTCAGGGAGACCCAGTACTTC.

This sequence joins TRBV2 and TRBJ2-3; D is unclear. Germline lookup yields CDR1 SNHLY and CDR2 FYNNEI. This CDR3 comprises 11 residues. V was clipped by 7 bases and J by 2 bases, with 4 bases between them. DNA of the CDR3: TGTGCCAGCACCTACACAGATACGCAGTATTTT. It yields the protein CASTYTDTQYF.

This clone was seen a handful of times. The same CDR3 also results from other DNA sequences found in this sample. The chain links TRBV18 to TRBJ2-2; D is ambiguous. The V end was cut by 3 bases, the J end by 1 base, with 3 bases between. The CDR3 has 13 residues. Germline loops: CDR1 KGHSH, CDR2 LQKENI. CDR3 sequence reads: CASSPQNTGELFF. In DNA, the CDR3 is TGTGCCAGCTCACCCCAGAACACCGGGGAGCTGTTTTTT.

For this clone: The sample carries other DNA sequences with the same CDR3. The genes are TRBV7-2 and TRBJ2-7; the D gene is possibly TRBD2 (5 bases). This CDR3 comprises 14 residues. Germline values: CDR1 SGHTA, CDR2 FQGNSA. V lost 0 bases, J lost 1 base, and 7 bases lay in between. CDR3: CASSLATGSYEQYF. The CDR3 DNA sequence: TGTGCCAGCAGCTTAGCGACGGGGTCCTACGAGCAGTACTTC.

This chain joins TRBV11-2 and TRBJ2-7, with TRBD2 identical over 11 bases. Germline values: CDR1 SGHAT, CDR2 FQNNGV. The CDR3 is made up of 17 amino acids. J lost 0 bases, V lost 1 base, and 5 bases had no gene match. DNA of the CDR3: TGTGCCAGCAGCTTAGGGACTAGCGGGCCTTACTCCTACGAGCAGTACTTC. Its translation is CASSLGTSGPYSYEQYF.

The chain is built from TRBV6-1 and TRBJ1-1; tentatively, D is TRBD1 (5 bases). The CDR3 covers 15 residues. The V gene's germline CDR1 is MNHNS and CDR2 SASEGT. V gave up 4 bases and J gave up 4 bases, with 16 bases separating them. This CDR3 reads CASSALQGSATEAFF. CDR3 coding DNA: TGTGCCAGCAGTGCCCTCCAGGGTTCGGCCACTGAAGCTTTCTTT.

The chain recombines TRBV7-2 with TRBJ2-2, with 10 bases identical to TRBD1. V lost 5 bases, J lost 5 bases, and 17 bases stayed unmatched. In germline, CDR1 is SGHTA, CDR2 FQGNSA. The CDR3 length is 19 residues. This CDR3 reads CASSRVPPIDRGRTGELFF. CDR3 DNA sequence: TGTGCCAGCAGCAGAGTGCCCCCTATCGACAGGGGGCGAACCGGGGAGCTGTTTTTT.

This clone occurred a few times. The chain recombines TRBV30 with TRBJ2-2; the D is unclear. The CDR3 is 11 amino acids. V lost 1 base and J lost 6, with 3 bases in between. Germline values: CDR1 GTSNPN, CDR2 SVGIG (reference sequence). CDR3 DNA: TGTGCCTGGAGTGATCCCGGGGAGCTGTTTTTT. Amino acid sequence: CAWSDPGELFF.

J is TRBJ2-7 and V is TRBV27; tentatively, D is TRBD2 (6 bases). The CDR3 is made up of 13 amino acids. V gave up 6 bases and J gave up 3 bases, with 12 bases separating them. Germline V gene lookup returns CDR1 MNHEY and CDR2 SMNVEV (reference sequence). Here the CDR3 reads CASRRDASYEQYF. The CDR3 DNA reads TGTGCCAGCAGGCGGGACGCCAGCTACGAGCAGTACTTC.

This chain joins TRBV5-1 and TRBJ1-1; D might be TRBD1 (6 bases). CDR3 size: 14 residues. The V gene lost 2 bases and the J gene lost 6 bases, with 14 bases spanning the gap. In germline, CDR1 is SGHRS, CDR2 YFSETQ. The CDR3 here is CASSFPGTSAEAFF. The DNA for the CDR3 is TGCGCCAGCAGCTTTCCCGGGACATCCGCTGAAGCTTTCTTT.